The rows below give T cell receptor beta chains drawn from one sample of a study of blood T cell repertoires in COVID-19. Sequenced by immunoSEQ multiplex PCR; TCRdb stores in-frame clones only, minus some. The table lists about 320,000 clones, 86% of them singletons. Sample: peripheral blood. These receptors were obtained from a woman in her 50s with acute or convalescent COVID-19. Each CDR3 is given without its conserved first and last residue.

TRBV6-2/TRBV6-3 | ASSYGGGTSGPYNEQF
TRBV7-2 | ASSQMGTGPYEQY
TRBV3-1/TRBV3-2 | ASSSRDREYEQY
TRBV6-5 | ASSSGGHHNEQF
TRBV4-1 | ASSQDRWTSGRVEQY
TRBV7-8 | ASSLLTGGLENEAF
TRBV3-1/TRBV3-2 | ASSLPGDSPLH
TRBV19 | ASSLFSGSSYEQY
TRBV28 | ASSSPTGRETQY
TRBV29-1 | SVDLGRAMEQF
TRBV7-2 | ASSQGQGTYEQY
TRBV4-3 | ASSQGLGLLTDTVVGKTQY
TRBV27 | ASSFAGTPPNSPLH
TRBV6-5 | ATFSGSTDTQY
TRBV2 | ASIFLTGDGELF
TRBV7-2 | ASSLQGGGNQPQH
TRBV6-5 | ASSRGQENIQY
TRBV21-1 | ASSKVLRDRETRNTEAF